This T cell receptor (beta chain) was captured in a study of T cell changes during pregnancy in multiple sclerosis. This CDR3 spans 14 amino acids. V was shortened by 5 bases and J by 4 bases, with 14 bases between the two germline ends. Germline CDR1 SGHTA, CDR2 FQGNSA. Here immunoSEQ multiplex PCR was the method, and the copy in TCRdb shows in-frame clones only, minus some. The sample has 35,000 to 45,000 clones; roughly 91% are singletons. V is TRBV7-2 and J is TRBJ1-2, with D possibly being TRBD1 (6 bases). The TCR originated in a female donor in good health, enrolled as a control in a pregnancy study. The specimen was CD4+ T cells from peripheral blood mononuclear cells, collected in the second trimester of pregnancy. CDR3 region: CASSLSQGVYGYTF. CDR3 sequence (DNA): TGTGCCAGCAGCCTTTCACAGGGAGTCTATGGCTACACCTTC.